This TCR beta chain was observed in a study of cytomegalovirus exposure and HLA in healthy donors. This clone has just one count. Its antigen is still unknown. Assay: immunoSEQ multiplex PCR; the TCRdb copy retains only in-frame clones and omits some. The top ten hold roughly 5.4% of the sample, which has under 250,000 clones, roughly 83% seen once. Study conclusions and caveats: Rarity marked most TCR sequences, yet some public TCRs occurred in many donors.

Specimen: PBMCs. The clonotype originates from a woman aged 18-29 years in good health and CMV-seronegative.

The CDR3: CASSLGAGLATGELFF. In DNA, the CDR3 is TGTGCCAGCAGCTTAGGCGCGGGATTGGCTACCGGGGAGCTGTTTTTT. The chain has TRBV7-2 and TRBJ2-2; TRBD2 is a possible D gene (6 bases). CDR1 is SGHTA and CDR2 is FQGNSA in the germline V gene. V was trimmed by 1 base and J by 5 bases, leaving 14 bases between them. The CDR3 has 16 amino acids. Complete variable domain (other parts from reference TRBV7-2 and TRBJ2-2): GAGVSQSPSNKVTEKGKDVELRCDPISGHTALYWYRQSLGQGLEFLIYFQGNSAPDKSGLPSDRFSAERTGGSVSTLTIQRTQQEDSAVYLCASSLGAGLATGELFFGEGSRLTVL.